This TCR beta chain was captured by sequencing in a study of response to subunit inactivated influenza vaccine. In TCRdb, the RT-PCR reads were re-called with MiXCR into one record per CDR3 protein. Of around 530,000 distinct CDR3 sequences in the sample, about 10% were seen once. This clonotype has a handful of counts. Its antigen is currently unknown. Germline CDR1 is SGDLS and CDR2 is YYNGEE. The germline V and J ends were trimmed by 0 bases and 5 bases, with 13 bases remaining between them. The CDR3 is 15 residues long. Study-wide results and limits: Every seasonal influenza vaccination brings in few new T cells, the authors suggested.

The receptor comes from a man in his fifties or sixties who received an inactivated influenza vaccine. The rearrangement joins TRBV9 to TRBJ2-3, with D unclear. This material consisted of PBMCs from blood, taken on the day of vaccination. CDR3 protein: CASSVGTTPGDTQYF. Written as DNA, the CDR3 is TGTGCCAGCAGCGTAGGCACCACCCCGGGAGATACGCAGTATTTT. Based on the CDR3 plus reference TRBV9 and TRBJ2-3, the full variable domain is DSGVTQTPKHLITATGQRVTLRCSPRSGDLSVYWYQQSLDQGLQFLIQYYNGEERAKGNILERFSAQQFPDLHSELNLSSLELGDSALYFCASSVGTTPGDTQYFGPGTRLTVL.